This T cell receptor (beta chain) was retrieved from a study of T cell responses to AZD1222 COVID-19 vaccine. Turning to the study itself: The study pooled second doses at about 4 or about 12 weeks.

There are 13 residues in the CDR3. Trimming shortened V by 5 bases and J by 8 bases, and 15 bases separated the two germline ends. Germline V gene lookup returns CDR1 MNHEY and CDR2 SMNVEV (reference sequence). Data came from immunoSEQ multiplex PCR; TCRdb stores just in-frame clones and leaves some out. The table shows about 70,000 clones, with around 84% occurring only once. The clonotype was recovered from an adult in good health. The material was peripheral blood, obtained on day 0 of AZD1222 vaccination. J is TRBJ1-1 and V is TRBV27; D gene unclear. CDR3 sequence: CASSTGPPREAFF. Here the CDR3 DNA reads TGTGCCAGCAGTACCGGGCCCCCACGGGAAGCTTTCTTT.